Below are 31 T cell receptor beta chains sequenced from a single sample in a study of blood T cell repertoires in COVID-19 (dated by TCRdb to 2020 to 2021). Libraries were prepared through the immunoSEQ multiplex PCR assay. TCRdb limited this immuneACCESS table to in-frame rearrangements with V and J called. A share of clones is missing; checked studies link under half to unresolved V genes, and the rest is unexplained. Counted in this sample were 180,000 or so clones; just under 80% of them appeared once. 2.8% of the sample is taken by the ten largest. Sequenced material: peripheral blood. Source of these receptors: a woman older than 75 with active or convalescent COVID-19.

V is TRBV28 and J is TRBJ2-1, with 12 nucleotides matching TRBD2. The V gene end was trimmed by 6 bases and the J gene end by 6 bases; junction bases not matched to a gene: 6. Looked up from germline, CDR1 is MDHEN and CDR2 is SYDVKM. The CDR3 is 15 residues long. CDR3 loop: CASRASGGAPNEQFF. The CDR3 nucleotides are TGTGCCAGCAGGGCTAGCGGGGGGGCCCCCAATGAGCAGTTCTTC.

The V gene is TRBV18, the J gene TRBJ2-3, with unresolved D. V lost 3 bases and J 0 bases, leaving 7 bases between the germline ends. In germline, CDR1 is KGHSH, CDR2 LQKENI. The CDR3 contains 14 residues. CDR3 loop: CASSPIQSTDTQYF. The CDR3 DNA reads as TGTGCCAGCTCACCGATCCAGAGCACAGATACGCAGTATTTT. Filled out from reference TRBV18 and TRBJ2-3, the complete variable domain reads NAGVMQNPRHLVRRRGQEARLRCSPMKGHSHVYWYRQLPEEGLKFMVYLQKENIIDESGMPKERFSAEFPKEGPSILRIQQVVRGDSAAYFCASSPIQSTDTQYFGPGTRLTVL.

This chain connects TRBV7-9 to TRBJ2-1; 13 nucleotides agree with TRBD2. Germline CDR1 reads SEHNR; CDR2 reads FQNEAQ (reference sequence). The CDR3 spans 17 residues. The V and J ends lost 9 bases and 1 base, in that order; junction bases with no gene match: 9. The CDR3 reads CASSTSGGPLSYNEQFF. The CDR3, as DNA: TGTGCCAGTTCGACTAGCGGGGGGCCTCTTTCCTACAATGAGCAGTTCTTC.

In this sample, this clone turned up once. The genes are TRBV6-5 and TRBJ1-1; D gene unclear. V was shortened by 7 bases and J by 1 base, with 10 bases between the two germline ends. The CDR3 covers 13 residues. The germline V gene encodes CDR1 MNHEY and CDR2 SVGAGI. DNA for the CDR3: TGTGCCAGCACCCTGACAAAGAACACTGAAGCTTTCTTT. Translation: CASTLTKNTEAFF.

This chain joins TRBV5-4 and TRBJ2-2, with 8 bases fitting TRBD1. Per the germline V gene, CDR1 is SGHNT and CDR2 is YYREEE (reference sequence). The CDR3 consists of 16 residues. CDR3 residues: CATQLRTGRGTGELFF. DNA of the CDR3: TGTGCAACACAGCTTAGGACAGGGCGAGGAACCGGGGAGCTGTTTTTT. Drawing the rest from reference TRBV5-4 and TRBJ2-2, the complete variable domain is ETGVTQSPTHLIKTRGQQVTLRCSSQSGHNTVSWYQQALGQGPQFIFQYYREEENGRGNFPPRFSGLQFPNYSSELNVNALELDDSALYLCATQLRTGRGTGELFFGEGSRLTVL.

This chain links TRBV6-5 with TRBJ2-5; possible D gene TRBD2, 7 bases. V was cut by 0 bases and J by 2 bases, with 10 bases left in between. This CDR3 region has 15 residues. Germline V gene sequence: CDR1 MNHEY, CDR2 SVGAGI. DNA of the CDR3: TGTGCCAGCAGTTACTCGGGGGGGCTACAAGAGACCCAGTACTTC. This codes for CASSYSGGLQETQYF.

This clone was counted at least ten times. The chain carries TRBV28 and TRBJ1-6; D is undetermined. This CDR3 comprises 15 residues. Trimming shortened V by 2 bases and J by 3 bases, and 8 bases separated the two germline ends. Germline-derived CDR1 and CDR2 are MDHEN and SYDVKM. The CDR3 loop reads CASSLRPSYNSPLHF. The CDR3 nucleotides read TGTGCCAGCAGTTTACGTCCGAGCTATAATTCACCCCTCCACTTT.

The table lists this clone with a few counts. The chain couples TRBV25-1 to TRBJ2-7, with 10 bases lining up with TRBD2. Germline V gene data show CDR1 as MGHDK and CDR2 as SYGVNS. CDR3 length: 12 amino acids. V lost 5 bases, J lost 7 bases, and 2 bases stayed unmatched. CDR3 residues: CASSLLAGEQYF. In DNA, the CDR3 is TGTGCCAGCAGTTTACTAGCGGGAGAGCAGTACTTC.

In DNA, the CDR3 is TGTGCCAGCAGCTTAGCATCTAGCGGGGGCTCCCCCTACGAGCAGTACTTC. It is translated as CASSLASSGGSPYEQYF. The chain carries TRBV7-2 and TRBJ2-7, with TRBD2 matching 10 bases. CDR1 is SGHTA and CDR2 is FQGNSA in the germline V gene. Trimming cost V 0 bases and J 2 bases; bases outside gene matches: 7. The CDR3 runs to 17 residues.

This chain joins TRBV6-5 and TRBJ1-6; 10 nucleotides align to TRBD1. The CDR3 is 15 residues long. Looked up from germline, CDR1 is MNHEY and CDR2 is SVGAGI. The V segment lost 2 bases and the J segment 7 bases; nucleotides outside the gene matches: 2. The CDR3 DNA follows: TGTGCCAGCAGTTACCAGGGACAGGGGAATTCACCCCTCCACTTT. This translates into CASSYQGQGNSPLHF.

This clone was detected a few times. This chain uses TRBV6-5 with TRBJ1-5, with D unclear. CDR3 length: 13 amino acids. From germline, CDR1 is MNHEY and CDR2 SVGAGI. V dropped 7 bases and J dropped 5 bases, with 12 bases sitting between them. For the CDR3, the DNA is TGTGCCAGCATTGGTTGGGAGGATCAGCCCCAGCATTTT. Its translation: CASIGWEDQPQHF.

The chain carries TRBV28 and TRBJ1-6; D unresolved. The CDR3 extends over 13 amino acids. V lost 5 bases and J lost 5, with 7 bases in between. Germline V lookup: CDR1 MDHEN, CDR2 SYDVKM. CDR3: CASSRVNNSPLHF. DNA of the CDR3: TGTGCCAGCAGTCGCGTTAATAATTCACCCCTCCACTTT.

The chain recombines TRBV5-8 with TRBJ1-1; 8 bases map to TRBD1. Trimming at V came to 4 bases and at J to 10 bases, leaving 12 bases not matched to a gene. Germline V lookup: CDR1 SGHTS, CDR2 YDEGEE. This CDR3 has 14 residues. CDR3: CASSGRTGQYGAFF. The DNA of the CDR3 is TGTGCCAGCAGCGGCCGGACAGGGCAGTATGGAGCTTTCTTT. Full variable domain (outside the CDR3, taken from reference TRBV5-8 and TRBJ1-1): EAGVTQSPTHLIKTRGQQATLRCSPISGHTSVYWYQQALGLGLQFLLWYDEGEERNRGNFPPRFSGRQFPNYSSELNVNALELEDSALYLCASSGRTGQYGAFFGQGTRLTVV.

The CDR3 sequence: CASSQEPGAEAFF. CDR3 DNA: TGTGCCAGCAGCCAAGAACCCGGGGCTGAAGCTTTCTTT. The rearrangement uses TRBV3-1 (or the pseudogene TRBV3-2) and TRBJ1-1; D is uncertain. The CDR3 sequence is 13 residues long. V was shortened by 0 bases and J by 6 bases, with 8 bases between the two germline ends. Germline V lookup: CDR1 LGHDT, CDR2 YNNKEL (reference sequence).

The chain combines TRBV10-1 with TRBJ2-1; 8 nucleotides line up with TRBD1. The CDR3 consists of 15 residues. Germline assignment: CDR1 WNHNN and CDR2 SYGVQD (reference sequence). The trim removed 3 bases at V and 8 bases at J, leaving 9 bases unmatched. CDR3 residues: CASSDVGAGGHEQFF. CDR3 DNA: TGCGCCAGCAGTGATGTCGGGGCAGGGGGCCATGAGCAGTTCTTC.

This clone was detected only a few times. The chain carries TRBV28 and TRBJ1-3; TRBD1 aligns across 9 bases. Germline lookup yields CDR1 MDHEN and CDR2 SYDVKM. Trimming cost V 2 bases and J 3 bases; bases outside gene matches: 5. The CDR3 is 16 residues long. CDR3 in amino acids: CASSLADRGYGNTIYF. DNA for the CDR3: TGTGCCAGCAGTTTAGCGGACAGGGGTTATGGAAACACCATATATTTT.

This clone appeared a single time. The V gene is TRBV5-4, the J gene TRBJ2-1, with 8 bases fitting TRBD2. CDR1 is SGHNT and CDR2 is YYREEE in the germline V gene (reference sequence). With V trimmed by 4 bases and J by 3 bases, 6 bases remained unmatched. This CDR3 has 15 residues. CDR3 loop: CASSTGSGDYNEQFF. The CDR3, as DNA: TGTGCCAGCAGCACTGGTAGCGGGGACTACAATGAGCAGTTCTTC.

This clone has only one observation. The chain recombines TRBV18 with TRBJ1-2, with D tentatively TRBD1 (5 bases). The V and J ends lost 2 bases and 4 bases respectively, with 17 bases between them. Germline assignment: CDR1 KGHSH and CDR2 LQKENI. The CDR3 has 16 residues. The chain's CDR3 is CASSPYEGAESYGYTF. Here the CDR3 DNA reads TGTGCCAGCTCACCATATGAAGGGGCAGAGAGCTATGGCTACACCTTC.

The V and J genes are TRBV9 and TRBJ2-3; no clear D gene. V lost 0 bases and J 5 bases, leaving 10 bases between the germline ends. Germline lookup yields CDR1 SGDLS and CDR2 YYNGEE. The CDR3 length is 14 residues. The CDR3 DNA follows: TGTGCCAGCAGCGTAGACCAGAATGTAGATACGCAGTATTTT. This gives the protein CASSVDQNVDTQYF.

CDR3 sequence: CASSLIGRRDEKLFF. The CDR3 DNA sequence: TGCGCCAGCAGCCTGATCGGGCGGCGGGATGAAAAACTGTTTTTT. This chain connects TRBV4-1 to TRBJ1-4; D remains ambiguous. Trimming removed 4 bases from V and 6 bases from J, with 15 bases in between. CDR1 is MGHRA and CDR2 is YSYEKL in the germline V gene. The CDR3 contains 15 residues.

The chain links TRBV6-5 to TRBJ2-5; 8 positions agree with TRBD2. With V trimmed by 1 base and J by 1 base, 2 bases remained unmatched. The germline V gene has CDR1 MNHEY and CDR2 SVGAGI. The CDR3 totals 15 residues. The CDR3 reads CASSYLLAAQETQYF. Written as DNA, the CDR3 is TGTGCCAGCAGTTACTTACTAGCGGCCCAAGAGACCCAGTACTTC.

The chain has TRBV29-1 and TRBJ2-5; TRBD1 agrees at 8 bases. J was trimmed by 4 bases and V by 3 bases; bases with no gene match: 1. CDR3 length: 12 amino acids. The germline V gene has CDR1 SQVTM and CDR2 ANQGSEA. The CDR3 sequence: CSVDTGGETQYF. The CDR3 DNA is TGCAGCGTTGACACAGGGGGAGAGACCCAGTACTTC.

The CDR3 DNA reads as TGTGCCAGCAGAAGCACCCCCCCGGGAGGCTACACCTTC. Translation gives CASRSTPPGGYTF. The chain is built from TRBV6-5 and TRBJ1-2; no firm D call. Per germline, CDR1 MNHEY and CDR2 SVGAGI. The CDR3 length is 13 residues. Trimming pared 6 bases from V and 8 bases from J, leaving 16 bases between.

The chain has TRBV6-4 and TRBJ2-2; D may be TRBD2 (6 bases). This CDR3 spans 15 amino acids. Trimming left V 0 bases short and J 5 bases short, with 10 bases between. From germline, CDR1 is MRHNA and CDR2 SNTAGT. CDR3 nucleotides: TGTGCCAGCAGTGACTCTCCCCGGGGGACCGGGGAGCTGTTTTTT. This codes for CASSDSPRGTGELFF.

The J gene is TRBJ1-6, the V gene TRBV18; a weak D match, TRBD1 (5 bases). The V end lost 2 bases, the J end lost 7 bases, and 15 bases lay between the germline ends. The CDR3 spans 16 residues. Germline V gene data show CDR1 as KGHSH and CDR2 as LQKENI. Here the CDR3 DNA reads TGTGCCAGCTCACCATTAGGCGGGGGAGTCAATTCACCCCTCCACTTT. Its protein is CASSPLGGGVNSPLHF.

This rearrangement joins TRBV10-2 to TRBJ2-2; no clear D. V lost 6 bases, J lost 0 bases, and 11 bases lay in between. The CDR3 is 15 residues long. Germline V lookup: CDR1 WSHSY, CDR2 SAAADI. The CDR3 DNA is TGCGCCAGCAGGCGGCTGGAGCCGAACACCGGGGAGCTGTTTTTT. It specifies CASRRLEPNTGELFF.

The rearrangement uses TRBV10-3 and TRBJ2-6; maybe TRBD1 (6 bases). CDR1 and CDR2 from the germline V gene are ENHRY and SYGVKD. The CDR3 runs 16 residues. The germline V and J ends were trimmed by 6 bases and 0 bases, with 12 bases remaining between them. CDR3 sequence: CAISLQGSSGANVLTF. DNA for the CDR3: TGTGCCATCAGCCTCCAGGGGAGCTCTGGGGCCAACGTCCTGACTTTC.

The J gene is TRBJ1-1, the V gene TRBV19, with 8 bases lining up with TRBD1. V lost 4 bases to trimming and J lost 4 bases; unmatched junction nucleotides: 2. Germline V CDR1 and CDR2: LNHDA, SQIVND (reference sequence). The CDR3 is 13 amino acids. The DNA of the CDR3 is TGTGCCAGTAGTAGGACAGGGACCACTGAAGCTTTCTTT. It codes for CASSRTGTTEAFF.

The chain recombines TRBV28 with TRBJ1-5; D is ambiguous. The CDR3 sequence is 14 residues long. CDR1 MDHEN and CDR2 SYDVKM come from the germline V gene. V was shortened by 3 bases and J by 7 bases, with 13 bases between the two germline ends. The CDR3 sequence: CASSFPSPGQPQHF. CDR3 DNA: TGTGCCAGCAGTTTTCCCAGCCCGGGACAGCCCCAGCATTTT.

The count of this clone is one. V gene TRBV6-5 combines with J gene TRBJ1-2, with 7 bases fitting TRBD1. This CDR3 spans 14 amino acids. V lost 6 bases to trimming and J lost 7 bases; unmatched junction nucleotides: 11. CDR1 is MNHEY, CDR2 SVGAGI, per germline. CDR3 loop: CASRFSGTASGYTF. CDR3 nucleotide sequence: TGTGCCAGCAGATTTTCCGGGACAGCTTCTGGCTACACCTTC.

The chain combines TRBV19 with TRBJ2-7; unclear D gene. V gave up 10 bases and J gave up 0 bases, with 16 bases separating them. In germline, CDR1 is LNHDA, CDR2 SQIVND (reference sequence). This CDR3 spans 14 amino acids. The CDR3 sequence: CATSPSGTSYEQYF. CDR3 nucleotides: TGTGCCACTTCCCCCTCCGGTACCTCCTACGAGCAGTACTTC.